This entry concerns a single T cell receptor (beta chain). The antigen remains unidentified. The source of the sample is a study of PD-L1 blockade in urothelial cancer. For the study at large: A median of about 140,000 T cells was found in the blood samples.

The time point: pretreatment peripheral blood. V lost 3 bases and J lost 4, with 15 bases in between. Germline V gene sequence: CDR1 LNHNV, CDR2 YYDKDF (reference sequence). This CDR3 comprises 16 residues. Each PCR reaction had synthetic TCR analog templates spiked into it. Data came from immunoSEQ multiplex PCR; TCRdb stores just in-frame clones and leaves some out. Among fewer than 50,000 clones listed, around four fifths were seen once. Study-wide findings and caveats: Durable benefit was linked to greater 3-week expansion of tumor-associated blood clones.

This rearrangement joins TRBV15 to TRBJ1-4; TRBD1 is a possible D gene (6 bases). This clonotype originated in a man aged 65 to 85 with urothelial cancer. This sample comprised PBMCs, obtained around atezolizumab (anti-PD-L1) treatment. The CDR3 DNA is TGTGCCACCAGCAGGGCCATGACAGGCGTTAATGAAAAACTGTTTTTT. Translation gives CATSRAMTGVNEKLFF.